Listed here are 29 T cell receptor beta chains from one sample, sequenced in a study of T cells in Graves' hyperthyroidism and ophthalmopathy. RNA transcripts yielded amplified TCR beta CDR3 regions. With the HTBI primer set, the TCR CDR3 went through a first round of RT-PCR. TCRdb itself ran the multiplex PCR reads through MiXCR, one entry per CDR3 protein. The sample includes about 700,000 distinct CDR3 sequences, 12% to 15% of them seen just once. The sample comprised blood. The receptors were sampled from a young woman with Graves' hyperthyroidism.

Note on this clonotype: A much larger clonotype is one base distant, so this may be a read error. V is TRBV27 and J is TRBJ2-3; 7 nucleotides match TRBD2. In germline, CDR1 is MNHEY, CDR2 SMNVEV (reference sequence). The trim removed 5 bases at V and 4 bases at J, leaving 12 bases unmatched. The CDR3 spans 16 residues. The CDR3 sequence: CASSRPLSSGSDTQYF. The CDR3 bases are TGTGCCAGCAGTCGACCCCTGTCTAGCGGCTCAGATACGCAGTATTTT.

This clonotype appeared many times. This chain joins TRBV7-9 and TRBJ2-5; perhaps TRBD1 as D (6 bases). Germline loops: CDR1 SEHNR, CDR2 FQNEAQ (reference sequence). This CDR3 has 16 residues. V was pared by 6 bases and J by 2 bases, with 19 bases between. CDR3 in DNA: TGTGCCAGCAGACCGGGACACAAGGTCCGTCAAGAGACCCAGTACTTC. Its translation: CASRPGHKVRQETQYF.

This clonotype was detected a few times. The V and J genes are TRBV2 and TRBJ2-7; no clear D gene. CDR1 is SNHLY, CDR2 FYNNEI, per germline. Trimming pared 4 bases from V and 6 bases from J, leaving 10 bases between. The CDR3 has 12 residues. The CDR3 sequence is CASSGLGGEQYF. CDR3 nucleotides: TGTGCCAGCAGTGGTCTCGGTGGCGAGCAGTACTTC.

The gene calls are TRBV24-1 and TRBJ2-3; 7 positions agree with TRBD1. The CDR3 covers 14 residues. The germline gives CDR1 KGHDR, CDR2 SFDVKD. Trimming cost V 3 bases and J 6 bases; bases outside gene matches: 5. The CDR3 reads CATSDPNRGDTQYF. As DNA, the CDR3 is TGTGCCACCAGTGATCCGAACAGGGGCGATACGCAGTATTTT.

Note on this clonotype: A much larger clone is a single base away; this may be a read error. The conserved closing phenylalanine or tryptophan is absent in this CDR3, likely reflecting a read error. The CDR3 is CASSFRGTTLNTEAFL. The CDR3 DNA is TGCGCCAGCAGCTTCAGGGGGACTACTCTGAACACTGAAGCTTTCCTT. V is TRBV5-1 and J is TRBJ1-1, with 7 bases that match TRBD1. This CDR3 comprises 16 residues. V lost 2 bases and J lost 0; bases outside the gene matches: 7. Looked up from germline, CDR1 is SGHRS and CDR2 is YFSETQ.

A word on this clonotype: This could be a read error, since a much larger clone is one nucleotide away. V gene TRBV28 combines with J gene TRBJ2-7, with D hard to call. The germline CDR1 and CDR2 sequences are MDHEN and SYDVKM. This CDR3 spans 14 amino acids. The CDR3 nucleotides are TGTTCCAGCAGGCAAGGTCCCCTCTCCTACGAGCAGTACTTC. As protein: CSSRQGPLSYEQYF.

V usage is TRBV11-2 and J usage is TRBJ2-1, with a possible D match to TRBD1 (5 bases). V was shortened by 1 base and J by 6 bases, with 13 bases between the two germline ends. Looked up from germline, CDR1 is SGHAT and CDR2 is FQNNGV. The CDR3 is made up of 15 amino acids. DNA for the CDR3: TGTGCCAGCAGCTTAGGGGCAGGGAATCCCAATGAGCAGTTCTTC. Its protein product is CASSLGAGNPNEQFF.

In this sample, this clonotype turned up many times. The chain combines TRBV2 with TRBJ2-7; TRBD1 agrees at 7 bases. The CDR3 length is 13 residues. Germline CDR1 and CDR2: SNHLY and FYNNEI. J was trimmed by 1 base and V by 10 bases; bases with no gene match: 7. The CDR3 bases are TGTGCCAAATCGACAGGGATTTCCTACGAGCAGTACTTC. Encoded protein: CAKSTGISYEQYF.

There are many counts of this clonotype. The rearrangement uses TRBV28 and TRBJ2-4; D not certain. The CDR3 runs 14 residues. Germline assignment: CDR1 MDHEN and CDR2 SYDVKM. The V end was cut by 3 bases, the J end by 4 bases, with 10 bases between. Here the CDR3 reads CASSFGHNKNIQYF. The CDR3 DNA is TGTGCCAGCAGTTTCGGGCACAATAAAAACATTCAGTACTTC.

This clonotype was seen repeatedly, ten times or more. J is TRBJ2-3 and V is TRBV30; 13 bases line up with TRBD2. After removal of 3 bases from V and 6 bases from J, the junction contained 9 bases not matched to a gene. Germline lookup yields CDR1 GTSNPN and CDR2 SVGIG (reference sequence). The CDR3 runs 16 residues. This CDR3 reads CAWSNGGLAGWDTQYF. The CDR3 bases are TGTGCCTGGAGCAACGGGGGACTAGCGGGATGGGATACGCAGTATTTT.

The chain couples TRBV11-2 to TRBJ2-7; 12 bases line up with TRBD2. Germline CDR1 reads SGHAT; CDR2 reads FQNNGV. There are 18 residues in the CDR3. V shed 1 base and J 3 bases; nucleotides not matched to a gene: 10. The CDR3 nucleotides are TGTGCCAGCAGCTTAGCTCTGACTAGCGGGGGTCACATCTACGAGCAGTACTTC. Amino acids: CASSLALTSGGHIYEQYF.

This clonotype was observed a handful of times. The gene calls are TRBV12-3 or TRBV12-4 and TRBJ1-5, with D maybe TRBD1 (5 bases). V was cut by 5 bases and J by 5 bases, with 16 bases left in between. The CDR3 spans 15 residues. The CDR3 bases are TGTGCCAGCAGTCCGGCGACGACAGTAGATCAGCCCCAGCATTTT. It yields the protein CASSPATTVDQPQHF.

This clonotype was detected many times. The chain has TRBV7-2 and TRBJ2-7, with 12 bases that match TRBD2. The CDR3 has 15 residues. The V gene end was trimmed by 5 bases and the J gene end by 7 bases; junction bases not matched to a gene: 9. Germline V gene data show CDR1 as SGHTA and CDR2 as FQGNSA. CDR3 DNA sequence: TGTGCCAGCAGCCAAGACGGACTAGCGGGATTTGAGCAGTACTTC. Encoded protein: CASSQDGLAGFEQYF.

This clonotype came up a few times. This chain connects TRBV5-4 to TRBJ1-4; TRBD1 might be the D (5 bases). The V end was cut by 4 bases, the J end by 7 bases, with 20 bases between. CDR3 length: 16 residues. The germline gives CDR1 SGHNT, CDR2 YYREEE (reference sequence). CDR3 coding DNA: TGTGCCAGCAGCGCATACAGCCGGGACCCGGGTGAAAAACTGTTTTTT. Its translation is CASSAYSRDPGEKLFF.

This clonotype has a count of ten or more. This chain links TRBV20-1 with TRBJ2-7; D ambiguous. The CDR3 runs to 15 residues. The V end was cut by 1 base, the J end by 0 bases, with 13 bases between. Germline V CDR1 and CDR2: DFQATT, SNEGSKA (reference sequence). The CDR3 region is CSARVEAYTSYEQYF. The CDR3, as DNA: TGCAGTGCTAGAGTAGAAGCCTACACCTCCTACGAGCAGTACTTC.

This clonotype was detected many times. This chain joins TRBV18 and TRBJ2-1; D call uncertain. CDR3 length: 15 amino acids. Trimming removed 1 base at V and 0 bases at J, with 7 bases between. CDR1 is KGHSH, CDR2 LQKENI, per germline. The chain's CDR3 is CASSPLGYSYNEQFF. The CDR3 nucleotides read TGTGCCAGCTCACCACTGGGATACTCCTACAATGAGCAGTTCTTC. The full variable domain, with the rest looked up from reference TRBV18 and TRBJ2-1, is NAGVMQNPRHLVRRRGQEARLRCSPMKGHSHVYWYRQLPEEGLKFMVYLQKENIIDESGMPKERFSAEFPKEGPSILRIQQVVRGDSAAYFCASSPLGYSYNEQFFGPGTRLTVL.

This clonotype turned up a few times. The chain has TRBV30 and TRBJ2-3; 11 bases align to TRBD2. The CDR3 extends over 14 amino acids. Per germline, CDR1 GTSNPN and CDR2 SVGIG (reference sequence). V gave up 4 bases and J gave up 2 bases; unmatched junction bases: 2. The CDR3 is CAWTSGRHTDTQYF. The CDR3 bases are TGTGCCTGGACTAGCGGGAGGCACACAGATACGCAGTATTTT.

This clonotype was counted many times. This rearrangement joins TRBV7-9 to TRBJ2-7; the D gene is possibly TRBD2 (6 bases). The CDR3 runs to 17 residues. Per germline, CDR1 SEHNR and CDR2 FQNEAQ (reference sequence). Deletions cut 4 bases from V and 2 bases from J, with 21 bases between. The CDR3 loop is CASSSLSSADPPYEQYF. The DNA of the CDR3 is TGTGCCAGCAGCTCCCTCTCTAGCGCGGATCCTCCCTACGAGCAGTACTTC.

This clonotype was counted between two and nine times. The chain carries TRBV10-3 and TRBJ1-1, with 7 bases identical to TRBD1. V was pared by 6 bases and J by 4 bases, with 8 bases of the junction left unmatched. The CDR3 consists of 14 residues. The V gene's germline CDR1 is ENHRY and CDR2 SYGVKD. The CDR3 loop reads CAIRVPGGSTEAFF. The CDR3 nucleotides are TGTGCCATCAGAGTACCAGGGGGGAGCACTGAAGCTTTCTTT.

In this sample, this clonotype turned up many times. V is TRBV2 and J is TRBJ1-5; no definite D call. Germline-derived CDR1 and CDR2 are SNHLY and FYNNEI. V was shortened by 4 bases and J by 7 bases, with 17 bases between the two germline ends. CDR3 length: 15 residues. CDR3 amino acids: CASSVYIRGGQPQHF. CDR3 DNA sequence: TGTGCCAGCAGTGTTTATATCCGGGGTGGGCAGCCCCAGCATTTT.

This clonotype occurred many times. The rearrangement links TRBV20-1 to TRBJ2-7, with 13 bases identical to TRBD2. CDR1 is DFQATT, CDR2 SNEGSKA, per germline (reference sequence). Losses at the gene ends were 2 bases for V and 2 bases for J; bases not matched to a gene: 3. CDR3 length: 15 amino acids. The CDR3 DNA is TGCAGTGCTAGAAGGGGGACTAGCGGGACCTACGAGCAGTACTTC. It yields the protein CSARRGTSGTYEQYF.

This clonotype was observed at least ten times. The chain combines TRBV2 with TRBJ2-7; TRBD1 might be the D (6 bases). The CDR3 is 13 amino acids. CDR1 is SNHLY, CDR2 FYNNEI, per germline. V was clipped by 6 bases and J by 2 bases, with 11 bases between them. For the CDR3, the DNA is TGTGCCAGCAGATGGGACAACCCCTACGAGCAGTACTTC. The encoded protein is CASRWDNPYEQYF.

This clonotype was counted many times. The rearrangement joins TRBV20-1 to TRBJ2-3, with 8 bases lining up with TRBD2. The junction had 8 bases not matched to a gene; V was cut back by 6 bases and J by 3 bases. This CDR3 comprises 14 residues. In germline, CDR1 is DFQATT, CDR2 SNEGSKA (reference sequence). This CDR3 is CSAYPGGGTDTQYF. As DNA, the CDR3 is TGCAGTGCGTACCCGGGGGGGGGAACAGATACGCAGTATTTT.

The chain has TRBV13 and TRBJ2-1; unclear D gene. There are 13 residues in the CDR3. Germline lookup yields CDR1 PRHDT and CDR2 FYEKMQ (reference sequence). V was trimmed by 2 bases and J by 5 bases, leaving 7 bases between them. CDR3 region: CASSLQVHNEQFF. The CDR3 coding sequence is TGTGCCAGCAGCTTACAGGTACACAATGAGCAGTTCTTC.

The table lists this clonotype with a few counts. The gene calls are TRBV6-2 or TRBV6-3 and TRBJ1-2; 8 bases are shared with TRBD1. The CDR3 has 16 amino acids. The germline gives CDR1 MNHEY, CDR2 SVGEGT. The V gene end was trimmed by 0 bases and the J gene end by 3 bases; junction bases not matched to a gene: 6. The DNA for the CDR3 is TGTGCCAGCAGTTACTCGATCGAACAGGGGGACTATGGCTACACCTTC. The encoded protein is CASSYSIEQGDYGYTF.

Ten or more counts support this clonotype. An end of the junction does not agree with germline; a read error may underlie this. The chain combines TRBV6-1 with TRBJ1-1; tentatively, D is TRBD1 (6 bases). Germline V CDR1 and CDR2: MNHNS, SASEGT. CDR3 length: 13 residues. The CDR3 bases are TGTGCCAGCAGGGAAGACAGGTTGGGGGCAGCTTTCTTT. This encodes CASREDRLGAAFF.

This clonotype occurred many times. The chain joins TRBV3-1 to TRBJ1-2; 8 nucleotides agree with TRBD1. CDR1 is LGHDT, CDR2 YNNKEL, per germline (reference sequence). The CDR3 runs to 15 residues. With 5 bases clipped from V and 4 bases from J, the junction kept 9 bases outside the gene matches. The CDR3 loop is CASSTRTGSSYGYTF. Here the CDR3 DNA reads TGTGCCAGCAGCACCCGGACAGGGTCGAGCTATGGCTACACCTTC.

The rearrangement joins TRBV7-9 to TRBJ2-7, with 7 bases fitting TRBD2. CDR1 and CDR2 (germline): SEHNR, FQNEAQ (reference sequence). This CDR3 has 15 amino acids. Trimming at V came to 4 bases and at J to 6 bases, leaving 12 bases not matched to a gene. The CDR3 DNA sequence: TGTGCCAGCAGCTCACCCCTCGCGGGAGTTTCCGAGCAGTACTTC. As protein: CASSSPLAGVSEQYF.

The V gene is TRBV27, the J gene TRBJ1-2; 7 nucleotides agree with TRBD1. In germline, CDR1 is MNHEY, CDR2 SMNVEV (reference sequence). This CDR3 is 17 amino acids long. Unmatched junction bases numbered 16, after V lost 5 bases and J lost 4 bases. The DNA for the CDR3 is TGTGCCAGCAGTGCCCACGACAGGGTGTTGGGAGGCTATGGCTACACCTTC. Encoded protein: CASSAHDRVLGGYGYTF.